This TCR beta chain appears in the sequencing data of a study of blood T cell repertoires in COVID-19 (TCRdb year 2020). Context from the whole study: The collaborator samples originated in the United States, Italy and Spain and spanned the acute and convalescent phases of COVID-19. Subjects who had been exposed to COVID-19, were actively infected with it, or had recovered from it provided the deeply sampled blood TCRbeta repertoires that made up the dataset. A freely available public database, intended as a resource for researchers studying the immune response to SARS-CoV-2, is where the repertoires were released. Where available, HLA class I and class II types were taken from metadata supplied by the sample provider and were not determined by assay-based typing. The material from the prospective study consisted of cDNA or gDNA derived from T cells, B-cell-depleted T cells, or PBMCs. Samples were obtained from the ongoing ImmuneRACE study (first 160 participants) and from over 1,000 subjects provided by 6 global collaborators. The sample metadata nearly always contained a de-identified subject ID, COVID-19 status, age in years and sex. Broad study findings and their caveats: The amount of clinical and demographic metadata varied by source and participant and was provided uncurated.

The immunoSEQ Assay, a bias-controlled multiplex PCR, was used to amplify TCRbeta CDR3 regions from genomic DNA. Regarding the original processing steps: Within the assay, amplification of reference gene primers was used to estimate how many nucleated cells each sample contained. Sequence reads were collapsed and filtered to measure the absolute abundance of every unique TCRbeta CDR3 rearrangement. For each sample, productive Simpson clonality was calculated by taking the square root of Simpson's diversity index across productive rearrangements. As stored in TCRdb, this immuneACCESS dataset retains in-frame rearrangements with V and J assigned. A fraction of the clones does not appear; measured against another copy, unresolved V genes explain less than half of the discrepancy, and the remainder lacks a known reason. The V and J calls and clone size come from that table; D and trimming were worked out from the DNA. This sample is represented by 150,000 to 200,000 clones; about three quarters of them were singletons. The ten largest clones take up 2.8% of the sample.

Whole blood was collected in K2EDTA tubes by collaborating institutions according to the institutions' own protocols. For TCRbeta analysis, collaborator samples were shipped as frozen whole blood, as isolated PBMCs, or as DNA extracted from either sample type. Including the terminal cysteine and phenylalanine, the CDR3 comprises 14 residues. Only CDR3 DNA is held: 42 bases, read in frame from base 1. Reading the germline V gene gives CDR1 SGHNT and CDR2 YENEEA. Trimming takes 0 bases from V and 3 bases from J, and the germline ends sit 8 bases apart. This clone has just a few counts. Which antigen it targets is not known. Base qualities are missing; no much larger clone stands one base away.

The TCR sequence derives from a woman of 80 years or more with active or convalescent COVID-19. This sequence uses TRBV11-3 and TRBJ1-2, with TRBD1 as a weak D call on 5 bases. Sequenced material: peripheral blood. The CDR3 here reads CASSLEGADYGYTF. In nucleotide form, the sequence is TGTGCCAGCAGCTTAGAAGGGGCCGACTATGGCTACACCTTC.